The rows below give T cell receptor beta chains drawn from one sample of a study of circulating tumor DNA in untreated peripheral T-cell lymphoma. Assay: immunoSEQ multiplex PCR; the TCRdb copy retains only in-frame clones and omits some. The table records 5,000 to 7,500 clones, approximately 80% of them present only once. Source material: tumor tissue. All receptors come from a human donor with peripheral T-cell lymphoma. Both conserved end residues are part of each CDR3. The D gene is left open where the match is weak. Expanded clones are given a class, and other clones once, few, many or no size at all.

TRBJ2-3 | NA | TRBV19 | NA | TGTGCCAGTAGTGACCGGGGGGCGATTACAGATACGCAGTATTTT | CASSDRGAITDTQYF
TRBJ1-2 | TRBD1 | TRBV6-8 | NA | TGTGCCAGCAGTGGGCAGGGGGCGGATGGCTACACCTTT | CASSGQGADGYTF
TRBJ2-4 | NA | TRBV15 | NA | TGTGCCACCAGCAGAGAAGGTGGGGGCCCGAAAAACATTCAGTACTTC | CATSREGGGPKNIQYF
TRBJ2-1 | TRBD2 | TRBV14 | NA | TGTGCCAGCAGCCCCTTAGCGGGGGTGTACAATGAGCAGTTCTTC | CASSPLAGVYNEQFF
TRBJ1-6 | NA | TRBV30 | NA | TGTGCCCAAACAACAGCTGAATCACCCCTCCACTTT | CAQTTAESPLHF
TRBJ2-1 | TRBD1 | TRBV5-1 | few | TGCGCCAGCAGCCCAGGGGGATCCTACAATGAGCAGTTCTTC | CASSPGGSYNEQFF
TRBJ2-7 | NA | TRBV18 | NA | TGTGCCAGCTCACCCCCAATGAGCTACGAGCAGTACTTC | CASSPPMSYEQYF
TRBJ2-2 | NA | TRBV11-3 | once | TGTGCCAGCAGCTTAGGGGGCAGGGGTCACACCGGGGAGCTGTTTTTT | CASSLGGRGHTGELFF
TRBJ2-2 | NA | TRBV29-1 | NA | TGCAGCGCAAGAGACAGTAACACCGGGGAGCTGTTTTTT | CSARDSNTGELFF
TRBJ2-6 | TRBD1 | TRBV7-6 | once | TGTGCCAGCAGCCTAATCCCCCGGGACAGGACGTCTGGGGCCAACGTCCTGACTTTC | CASSLIPRDRTSGANVLTF
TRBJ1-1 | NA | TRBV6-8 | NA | TGTGCCAGCAGTGTTGACATGAACACTGAAGCTTTCTTT | CASSVDMNTEAFF
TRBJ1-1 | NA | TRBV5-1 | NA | TGCGCCAGCAGACTTCAGGGTATGAACACTGAAGCTTTCTTT | CASRLQGMNTEAFF
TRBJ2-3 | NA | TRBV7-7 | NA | TGTGCCAGCAGCTTGGGGTTAGACACAGATACGCAGTATTTT | CASSLGLDTDTQYF